This T cell receptor beta chain was sequenced during a study of blood T cell repertoires in COVID-19. Study-wide background: COVID-19 samples, acute and convalescent, were from the United States, Italy and Spain.

Worth noting for this clone: Distinct nucleotide sequences in the sample also encode this CDR3.

The V gene lost 2 bases and the J gene lost 3 bases, with 7 bases spanning the gap. The CDR3 has 13 amino acids. Profiling relied on immunoSEQ multiplex PCR, and the TCRdb table lists in-frame clones only, not all of them. The sample has 150,000 to 200,000 clones, around 79% seen once. The chain is built from TRBV12-3 or TRBV12-4 and TRBJ1-1; tentatively, D is TRBD1 (6 bases). Sequencing input: peripheral blood. The receptor comes from a man between 50 and 59 years old who had recovered from COVID-19. The CDR3 coding sequence is TGTGCCAGCAGTTTAAGACAGGACACTGAAGCTTTCTTT. Its translation is CASSLRQDTEAFF.